One T cell receptor beta chain is described in this entry. The sample belongs to a study of blood T cell repertoires in COVID-19. As for the study in general: T cells, B-cell-depleted T cells, or PBMCs supplied cDNA or gDNA.

Authors' processing steps: It was from reference gene primer amplification that nucleated cell counts were estimated. Profiled with immunoSEQ multiplex PCR; TCRdb holds only in-frame clones, not every one. V and J calls and clone size are as listed in that table; D and trimming were resolved from the DNA. The table shows 55,000 to 75,000 clones, with 80% to 85% occurring only once. Trimming removed 5 bases from V and 1 base from J, with 20 bases in between. Germline V CDR1 and CDR2: MNHNY, SVGAGI (reference sequence). This CDR3 spans 17 amino acids. The chain carries TRBV6-6 and TRBJ1-1; D gene unclear. The sequenced sample consisted of peripheral blood. The TCR comes from an elderly man with COVID-19, enrolled during active disease. The CDR3, as DNA: TGTGCCAGCAGTCCAGGAGGTCGAGGTACGGCGAACACTGAAGCTTTCTTT. Amino acids: CASSPGGRGTANTEAFF.